These 18 T cell receptor beta chains were all obtained from the same sample, sequenced in a study of PD-L1 blockade in urothelial cancer. Data came from immunoSEQ multiplex PCR; TCRdb stores just in-frame clones and leaves some out. The sample yields 50,000 or so clones, roughly 84% seen once. Sample time point: pretreatment peripheral blood. The source material was PBMCs, sampled around atezolizumab (anti-PD-L1) treatment. Receptors originate from a man in his 60s with urothelial cancer.

This chain joins TRBV6-1 and TRBJ1-5; D possibly corresponds to TRBD1 (5 bases). V was trimmed by 6 bases and J by 1 base, leaving 10 bases between them. The CDR3 contains 14 residues. The germline CDR1 and CDR2 sequences are MNHNS and SASEGT. The CDR3, as DNA: TGTGCCAGCAGGTGGGGCGACAGCAATCAGCCCCAGCATTTT. It translates to CASRWGDSNQPQHF.

J is TRBJ2-1 and V is TRBV5-1, with TRBD2 matching 7 bases. Losses at the gene ends were 1 base for V and 7 bases for J; bases not matched to a gene: 8. The CDR3 consists of 15 residues. Germline CDR1 and CDR2: SGHRS and YFSETQ. The CDR3 sequence: CASSLTRAGNNEQFF. In DNA, the CDR3 is TGCGCCAGCAGCTTGACGCGAGCGGGGAATAATGAGCAGTTCTTC.

V gene TRBV5-6 combines with J gene TRBJ2-5, with 10 positions matching TRBD1. This CDR3 has 15 residues. CDR1 SGHDT and CDR2 YYEEEE come from the germline V gene. The J segment lost 5 bases and the V segment lost 4 bases, leaving 8 bases of the junction unmatched. The CDR3 DNA reads as TGTGCCAGCAGCCACCGACAGGGGGCTACGGAGACCCAGTACTTC. This sequence encodes CASSHRQGATETQYF.

The V call is TRBV11-2, the J call TRBJ1-3; the D gene is possibly TRBD1 (5 bases). The V end was cut by 0 bases, the J end by 2 bases, with 5 bases between. CDR3 length equals 14 residues. Germline-derived CDR1 and CDR2 are SGHAT and FQNNGV. CDR3 sequence reads: CASSLDRAGNTIYF. The CDR3 region has the DNA TGTGCCAGCAGCTTAGACAGGGCTGGAAACACCATATATTTT.

The rearrangement uses TRBV29-1 and TRBJ1-1, with 7 bases aligning to TRBD1. Germline lookup yields CDR1 SQVTM and CDR2 ANQGSEA. J gave up 3 bases and V 4 bases, and 5 bases lay outside the gene matches. The CDR3 runs 13 residues. The CDR3 spells CSVAGRGDTEAFF. The CDR3 DNA sequence: TGCAGCGTTGCCGGCAGGGGGGACACTGAAGCTTTCTTT. Full variable domain (outside the CDR3, taken from reference TRBV29-1 and TRBJ1-1): SAVISQKPSRDICQRGTSLTIQCQVDSQVTMMFWYRQQPGQSLTLIATANQGSEATYESGFVIDKFPISRPNLTFSTLTVSNMSPEDSSIYLCSVAGRGDTEAFFGQGTRLTVV.

The table lists this clone with a few counts. This chain joins TRBV5-1 and TRBJ1-2; unclear D gene. Germline CDR1 SGHRS, CDR2 YFSETQ. V lost 0 bases, J lost 5 bases, and 14 bases lay in between. The CDR3 is 15 residues long. The CDR3 here is CASSLAMGSGYGYTF. The CDR3 DNA follows: TGCGCCAGCAGCTTGGCCATGGGTTCGGGGTATGGCTACACCTTC.

CDR3 nucleotide sequence: TGCGCCAGCAGCTACCGACTAGCGGGAGATCGGAATGAGCAGTTCTTC. Translation gives CASSYRLAGDRNEQFF. The chain carries TRBV5-1 and TRBJ2-1; the match to TRBD2 covers 12 bases. Germline trimming cut 3 bases from V and 7 bases from J; bases unmatched to any gene: 8. The germline V gene encodes CDR1 SGHRS and CDR2 YFSETQ. The length of the CDR3 is 16 residues. The full variable domain, with the rest looked up from reference TRBV5-1 and TRBJ2-1, is KAGVTQTPRYLIKTRGQQVTLSCSPISGHRSVSWYQQTPGQGLQFLFEYFSETQRNKGNFPGRFSGRQFSNSRSEMNVSTLELGDSALYLCASSYRLAGDRNEQFFGPGTRLTVL.

V and J are TRBV6-1 and TRBJ1-4; no clear D gene. The germline CDR1 and CDR2 sequences are MNHNS and SASEGT. V lost 8 bases and J lost 7, with 14 bases in between. The CDR3 extends over 13 amino acids. The CDR3 bases are TGTGCCAGCCAGACTACCGCGGTTGAAAAACTGTTTTTT. This gives the protein CASQTTAVEKLFF.

The chain has TRBV28 and TRBJ1-5; no clear D gene. V shed 5 bases and J shed 4 bases, with 9 bases lying between them. The CDR3 extends over 13 amino acids. Germline V gene sequence: CDR1 MDHEN, CDR2 SYDVKM. The DNA for the CDR3 is TGTGCCAGCAGTCCTCCACTGAATCAGCCCCAGCATTTT. This translates into CASSPPLNQPQHF.

The chain links TRBV13 to TRBJ1-1, with D perhaps matching TRBD1 (6 bases). V lost 0 bases to trimming and J lost 1 base, with 12 bases between them. Germline loops: CDR1 PRHDT, CDR2 FYEKMQ (reference sequence). The CDR3 contains 16 residues. In nucleotides, the CDR3 is TGTGCCAGCAGCTTAGGTCAGGGCAGGGGGAACACTGAAGCTTTCTTT. The encoded protein is CASSLGQGRGNTEAFF.

The rearrangement links TRBV5-1 to TRBJ2-7; D is ambiguous. CDR3 length equals 16 residues. Trimming shortened V by 0 bases and J by 1 base, and 14 bases separated the two germline ends. CDR1 is SGHRS, CDR2 YFSETQ, per germline. CDR3 in amino acids: CASSLVGQSGSYEQYF. The CDR3, as DNA: TGCGCCAGCAGCTTGGTGGGCCAGTCAGGATCCTACGAGCAGTACTTC.

The V and J genes are TRBV14 and TRBJ1-4, with D unclear. CDR1 SGHDN and CDR2 FVKESK come from the germline V gene. This CDR3 region has 15 residues. V was clipped by 9 bases and J by 0 bases, with 14 bases between them. The CDR3 spells CASRGTTATNEKLFF. As DNA, the CDR3 is TGTGCCAGTCGAGGAACGACTGCAACTAATGAAAAACTGTTTTTT.

The chain carries TRBV29-1 and TRBJ2-4, with unresolved D. The CDR3 contains 14 residues. Trimming stripped 4 bases from V and 1 base from J, with 11 bases between. Germline values: CDR1 SQVTM, CDR2 ANQGSEA. The CDR3 DNA is TGCAGCGTTGTAGTGGGCAGCGCCAAAAACATTCAGTACTTC. Translation gives CSVVVGSAKNIQYF.

This clone was seen a single time. The gene calls are TRBV19 and TRBJ2-2, with D uncertain. The CDR3 spans 14 residues. V was trimmed by 6 bases and J by 7 bases, leaving 15 bases between them. Germline V lookup: CDR1 LNHDA, CDR2 SQIVND (reference sequence). CDR3 sequence: CASSISPRGGELFF. The CDR3 bases are TGTGCCAGTAGCATCTCCCCGCGCGGCGGGGAGCTGTTTTTT.

The chain has TRBV5-1 and TRBJ2-3; D possibly corresponds to TRBD1 (5 bases). The CDR3 has 14 amino acids. V was trimmed by 0 bases and J by 6 bases, leaving 11 bases between them. Looked up from germline, CDR1 is SGHRS and CDR2 is YFSETQ. The CDR3 loop is CASSLDRWWDTQYF. For the CDR3, the DNA is TGCGCCAGCAGCTTGGACAGGTGGTGGGATACGCAGTATTTT.

The sample holds one count of this clone. DNA of the CDR3: TGCGCCAGCAGTTACCCAGGGTTCAATGAGCAGTTCTTC. Translated: CASSYPGFNEQFF. The V call is TRBV5-1, the J call TRBJ2-1; D perhaps matches TRBD1 (5 bases). CDR1 and CDR2 from the germline V gene are SGHRS and YFSETQ. The germline V and J ends were trimmed by 5 bases and 6 bases, with 12 bases remaining between them. This CDR3 contains 13 residues.

This clone was counted between two and nine times. The genes are TRBV30 and TRBJ1-5; tentatively, D is TRBD1 (5 bases). Germline-derived CDR1 and CDR2 are GTSNPN and SVGIG (reference sequence). The V and J ends lost 0 bases and 1 base respectively, with 10 bases between them. The CDR3 has 15 amino acids. DNA for the CDR3: TGTGCCTGGAGTGTGGGCGGGGGGAGCAATCAGCCCCAGCATTTT. It yields the protein CAWSVGGGSNQPQHF.

This sequence joins TRBV6-1 and TRBJ1-2; D remains ambiguous. This CDR3 spans 14 amino acids. CDR1 is MNHNS and CDR2 is SASEGT in the germline V gene. V lost 3 bases and J 0 bases, leaving 8 bases between the germline ends. CDR3 bases: TGTGCCAGCAGTGAGGCGGGCCCTAACTATGGCTACACCTTC. As protein: CASSEAGPNYGYTF.